This is a list of T cell receptor beta chains from one sample in a study of glioma-infiltrating T cells. TCRdb reprocessed the multiplex PCR reads via MiXCR and lists one record per CDR3 protein. Among 300,000 to 400,000 distinct CDR3 sequences listed, 41% were seen once. Sequenced sample: glioma tissue, nonneoplastic brain tissue, or PBMCs (not recorded which). The receptor set was obtained from a human donor with low-grade glioma or glioblastoma, undergoing nonglioma brain surgery, or in good health (not recorded which). Both conserved end residues are part of each CDR3. The D gene is left open where the match is weak. Clone size, where shown, is once, few, many, or a class for clones that have expanded.

clone_size j_call v_call d_call cdr3_nt cdr3_aa
. TRBJ2-7 TRBV20-1 . TGCAGTGCTAAACTACCCACTGTCTACGAGCAGTACTTC CSAKLPTVYEQYF
. TRBJ2-7 TRBV6-2/TRBV6-3 TRBD2 TGTGCCAGCTCACCGGCGACTAGCGGGAGTTACGAGCAGTACTTC CASSPATSGSYEQYF
many TRBJ2-2 TRBV27 . TGTGCCAGCAGTCAGAGCTCGGTTTCGGGAACCGGGGAGCTGTTTTTT CASSQSSVSGTGELFF
few TRBJ2-3 TRBV6-1 TRBD2 TGTGCCAGCAGCAAGGGGGTGCTAGCGGGAGGGGCAGATACGCAGTATTTT CASSKGVLAGGADTQYF
few TRBJ2-1 TRBV20-1 . TGCAGTGCTGGTCCTCCGGGACTCTCTTACGATGAGCAGTTCTTC CSAGPPGLSYDEQFF
. TRBJ1-1 TRBV5-4 . TGTGCCAGCAGCTTGGGTCGGGACGCTGAAGCTCTCTTT CASSLGRDAEALF
. TRBJ2-7 TRBV12-3/TRBV12-4 TRBD1 TGTGCCAGCAGCGAGGGACAGGGGTATTACGAGCAGTACTTC CASSEGQGYYEQYF
. TRBJ2-7 TRBV20-1 . TGCAGTGCACCACCGGGACCCTATTACGAGCAGTACTTC CSAPPGPYYEQYF
few TRBJ1-2 TRBV7-9 . TGTGCCAGCAGTCTACTTAGCTCTGGCAGGTCGATCTATGGCTACACCTTC CASSLLSSGRSIYGYTF
. TRBJ1-5 TRBV2 TRBD1 TGTGCCAGCAGCGCTGACAGGGAAGGACAGCCCCAGCATTTT CASSADREGQPQHF
many TRBJ2-7 TRBV28 . TGTGCCAGCAGTCTTAGGACCGGAGACTACGAGCAGTACTTC CASSLRTGDYEQYF
. TRBJ2-2 TRBV28 TRBD2 TGTGCCAGCAGTATTAACAGCGGACTAGCGGGATCCGGGGAGCTGTTTTTT CASSINSGLAGSGELFF
. TRBJ2-1 TRBV3-1 . TGTGCCAGCAGCTTACTAGCTTACCATGAGCAGTTCTTC CASSLLAYHEQFF
. TRBJ2-3 TRBV20-1 . TGCAATGCTAGAGATCAACATACTACAGATACGCAGTATTTT CNARDQHTTDTQYF
. TRBJ1-2 TRBV7-2 . TGTGCCAGCAGCTTAGCTGGGTTCGCCGACGGCTACACCTTC CASSLAGFADGYTF
many TRBJ2-3 TRBV6-1 TRBD1 TGTGCCAGCAGGTCGATCCGAGGGGGCCCAGATACGCAGTATTTT CASRSIRGGPDTQYF
many TRBJ2-3 TRBV6-2/TRBV6-3 TRBD1 TGTGCCAGCAGTTACTCCCGTACTAGGGGGCAGAGTCGAGATACGCAGTATTTT CASSYSRTRGQSRDTQYF
. TRBJ2-7 TRBV27 . TGTGCCAGCAGTAGGAGGGGGACATCCTACGAGCAGTACTTC CASSRRGTSYEQYF
few TRBJ2-2 TRBV19 . TGTGCCAGTAGTATATCGGTGAACACCGGGGAGCTGTTTTTT CASSISVNTGELFF
. TRBJ2-1 TRBV3-1 TRBD1 TGTGCCAGCAGCGACCGGGACAGGGGCCACAATGAGCAGTTCTTC CASSDRDRGHNEQFF
. TRBJ1-1 TRBV29-1 . TGCAGCGTTGATGGTACAGGGTTGGGCACTGAAGCTTTCTTT CSVDGTGLGTEAFF
. TRBJ2-1 TRBV18 . TGTGCCAGCTCTCCGGACAGCCTGAGCTCCTACAATGAGCAGTTCTTC CASSPDSLSSYNEQFF